The 12 T cell receptor beta chains listed next were all sequenced from one sample in a study of blood T cells in healthy people across ages. The second PCR ran roughly 6 to 11 cycles with a sample-barcoded 5' primer and J-beta primers. TCRdb ran MiXCR on the 5' RACE reads and lists one entry per CDR3 protein. This sample yields hundreds of thousands of distinct CDR3 sequences, of which 58% are seen a single time; around 22% belongs to the top ten. Material for sequencing was blood. Receptor source: a man in his thirties or forties in good health.

The chain has TRBV20-1 and TRBJ1-2, with 11 positions matching TRBD1. This CDR3 is 15 amino acids long. J lost 4 bases, V lost 3 bases, and 7 bases had no gene match. Germline loops: CDR1 DFQATT, CDR2 SNEGSKA (reference sequence). CDR3 nucleotides: TGCAGTGCTAGGGACAGGGGGCACTGGGGCTATGGCTACACCTTC. Its protein is CSARDRGHWGYGYTF.

The rearrangement links TRBV2 to TRBJ2-5; D may match TRBD1 or TRBD2 (6 bases each). CDR3 length: 15 residues. Trimming took 6 bases from V and 2 from J, leaving 16 bases between them. Per the germline V gene, CDR1 is SNHLY and CDR2 is FYNNEI. CDR3 amino acids: CASSPYRGAQETQYF. The CDR3 DNA reads as TGTGCCAGCAGCCCTTATAGGGGGGCACAAGAGACCCAGTACTTC. The entire variable domain, with the rest obtained from reference TRBV2 and TRBJ2-5, is as follows: EPEVTQTPSHQVTQMGQEVILRCVPISNHLYFYWYRQILGQKVEFLVSFYNNEISEKSEIFDDQFSVERPDGSNFTLKIRSTKLEDSAMYFCASSPYRGAQETQYFGPGTRLLVL.

The chain joins TRBV29-1 to TRBJ2-3, with 10 bases identical to TRBD2. The V gene end was trimmed by 5 bases and the J gene end by 5 bases; junction bases not matched to a gene: 4. The germline CDR1 and CDR2 sequences are SQVTM and ANQGSEA. The CDR3 covers 13 residues. This chain's CDR3 is CSVCLAGGDTQYF. CDR3 coding DNA: TGCAGCGTTTGCTTAGCGGGAGGAGATACGCAGTATTTT.

This clonotype was detected a few times. This chain joins TRBV10-3 and TRBJ2-1; 8 bases fit TRBD1. This CDR3 region has 14 residues. Trimming removed 6 bases from V and 6 bases from J; junction bases left unmatched: 7. Germline CDR1 ENHRY, CDR2 SYGVKD. This CDR3 is CAIRTGEGPNEQFF. The DNA of the CDR3 is TGTGCCATCAGGACAGGGGAAGGGCCCAATGAGCAGTTCTTC.

The gene calls are TRBV9 and TRBJ1-5; no clear D gene. The germline V and J ends were trimmed by 0 bases and 0 bases, with 7 bases remaining between them. CDR1 and CDR2 (germline): SGDLS, YYNGEE. This CDR3 region has 15 residues. CDR3 in DNA: TGTGCCAGCAGCGTAGGGGCGGATAGCAATCAGCCCCAGCATTTT. Residues: CASSVGADSNQPQHF.

The chain joins TRBV7-9 to TRBJ1-2, with TRBD1 as a possible D gene (5 bases). The CDR3 is made up of 14 amino acids. V lost 5 bases to trimming and J lost 4 bases, with 14 bases between them. Germline values: CDR1 SEHNR, CDR2 FQNEAQ (reference sequence). The CDR3 DNA sequence: TGTGCCAGCAGCGCCCGACAGCTCGGCTATGGCTACACCTTC. Translating gives CASSARQLGYGYTF.

A note on this clonotype: One end of the junction is discordant with germline, which a read error may explain. The chain couples TRBV6-2 or TRBV6-3 to TRBJ1-2, with a weak D call TRBD1 (5 bases). The CDR3 consists of 12 residues. Looked up from germline, CDR1 is MNHEY and CDR2 is SVGEGT. CDR3 sequence (DNA): TGTGCTAGCAGAACAGGATACGATGGCTACACCTTC. The encoded protein is CASRTGYDGYTF.

The chain combines TRBV20-1 with TRBJ1-1, with TRBD1 matching 7 bases. In germline, CDR1 is DFQATT, CDR2 SNEGSKA (reference sequence). This CDR3 comprises 13 residues. Losses at the gene ends were 6 bases for V and 8 bases for J; bases not matched to a gene: 12. The DNA for the CDR3 is TGCAGTGCCCTCCTGGGACAGTTTGCGGAAGCTTTCTTT. This encodes CSALLGQFAEAFF.

The chain employs TRBV9 and TRBJ2-1; maybe TRBD2 (6 bases). Per the germline V gene, CDR1 is SGDLS and CDR2 is YYNGEE. CDR3 length: 16 residues. V was shortened by 2 bases and J by 0 bases, with 12 bases between the two germline ends. The CDR3 nucleotides read TGTGCCAGCAGCGTTGTGGAGGGGAGCTCCTACAATGAGCAGTTCTTC. Its translation: CASSVVEGSSYNEQFF. The whole variable domain, remainder taken from reference TRBV9 and TRBJ2-1, is DSGVTQTPKHLITATGQRVTLRCSPRSGDLSVYWYQQSLDQGLQFLIQYYNGEERAKGNILERFSAQQFPDLHSELNLSSLELGDSALYFCASSVVEGSSYNEQFFGPGTRLTVL.

A single count supports this clonotype. This chain uses TRBV21-1 with TRBJ1-2; the table's D call, TRBD1, was not checked against the DNA. TRBV21-1 is shown as a pseudogene. The CDR3 loop spans 13 amino acids. Here the CDR3 DNA reads TGTGCCAGCAGCAAGGGGGACAGCCATGGCTACACCTTC. It specifies CASSKGDSHGYTF.

The chain recombines TRBV7-3 with TRBJ1-1; no clear D. The germline V gene encodes CDR1 SGHTA and CDR2 FQGTGA. V gave up 5 bases and J gave up 4 bases, with 11 bases separating them. The CDR3 covers 13 residues. The CDR3 coding sequence is TGTGCCAGCAGCCAAGGGTTCAGCACTGAAGCTTTCTTT. Protein: CASSQGFSTEAFF.

The chain joins TRBV28 to TRBJ1-5; TRBD1 matches 8 bases. CDR1 and CDR2 (germline): MDHEN, SYDVKM. The CDR3 has 13 amino acids. Trimming removed 8 bases from V and 3 bases from J; junction bases left unmatched: 3. The CDR3 here is CASLQGDNQPQHF. CDR3 in DNA: TGTGCCAGCCTACAGGGGGACAATCAGCCCCAGCATTTT. Combining the CDR3 with reference TRBV28 and TRBJ1-5 gives the whole variable domain DVKVTQSSRYLVKRTGEKVFLECVQDMDHENMFWYRQDPGLGLRLIYFSYDVKMKEKGDIPEGYSVSREKKERFSLILESASTNQTSMYLCASLQGDNQPQHFGDGTRLSIL.